The rows below give T cell receptor beta chains drawn from one sample of a study of blood T cell repertoires in COVID-19. Sequenced by immunoSEQ multiplex PCR; TCRdb stores in-frame clones only, minus some. The table shows roughly 250,000 clones, with about 85% occurring only once. The sequencing sample was made of peripheral blood. Receptors originate from a woman aged 55-75 years with active or convalescent COVID-19. Each CDR3 is given with its conserved first and last residue. The D gene is left open where the match is weak. The size field is filled for only some rows; it gives once, few, many or a size class.

D	size	V	J	DNA	CDR3
-	-	TRBV25-1	TRBJ1-6	TGTGCCAGCAGTGAACCTAGAGGGCTGAATTCACCCCTCCACTTT	CASSEPRGLNSPLHF
-	few	TRBV6-1	TRBJ2-3	TGTGCCAGCAGTGAACGGGATTGGGTCGGATTCACAGATACGCAGTATTTT	CASSERDWVGFTDTQYF
-	-	TRBV12-3/TRBV12-4	TRBJ2-3	TGTGCCAGCAGTCCGTTAGATACGCAGTATTTT	CASSPLDTQYF
-	-	TRBV12-3/TRBV12-4	TRBJ1-5	TGTGCCAGCAGTTTCGGGGGTTTCCAGCCCCAGCATTTT	CASSFGGFQPQHF
TRBD2	-	TRBV29-1	TRBJ2-3	TGCAGCGTTAAGACTAGCGGGACCACAGATACGCAGTATTTT	CSVKTSGTTDTQYF
TRBD2	-	TRBV19	TRBJ2-3	TGTGCCAGTACACGGCTAGCGGGTGAAACGCAGTATTTT	CASTRLAGETQYF
TRBD2	-	TRBV15	TRBJ2-3	TGTGCCACCAGCAGCTCACGGACTAGCAGCACAGATACGCAGTATTTT	CATSSSRTSSTDTQYF
-	-	TRBV21-1	TRBJ1-5	TGTGCCAGCAGCTACTCCCAAGGGTTTCTGGAGGATCAGCCCCAGCATTTT	CASSYSQGFLEDQPQHF
-	-	TRBV29-1	TRBJ1-1	TGCAGTGCCGGACAGAACACTGAAGCTTTCTTT	CSAGQNTEAFF
-	-	TRBV5-1	TRBJ1-1	TGCGCCAGCAGCTTGGGGCCGGGAGGGAACACTGAAGCTTTCTTT	CASSLGPGGNTEAFF
-	-	TRBV7-9	TRBJ2-1	TGTGCCAGCAGCTTAGGGGATGGAGGGCGGGGCCCCTACAATGAGCAGTTCTTC	CASSLGDGGRGPYNEQFF
TRBD1	-	TRBV29-1	TRBJ2-7	TGCAGCGTTGAAGAACAGGGGGGCGAGCAGTACTTC	CSVEEQGGEQYF
-	-	TRBV5-1	TRBJ2-3	TGCGCCAGCAGCTTGGTGACAGAACGAAATACGCAGTATTTT	CASSLVTERNTQYF
-	-	TRBV5-1	TRBJ2-7	TGCGCCAGCAGCTTGGGACTAGGGGTCTACGAGCAGTACTTC	CASSLGLGVYEQYF
-	-	TRBV6-5	TRBJ1-6	TGTGCCAGCGGGGTCAGGGGCGGGTCACCCCTCCACTTT	CASGVRGGSPLHF
TRBD1	-	TRBV11-2	TRBJ2-5	TGTGCCAGCAGCTTTGGACAGGGAGAGACCCAGTACTTC	CASSFGQGETQYF
-	-	TRBV7-9	TRBJ1-2	TGTGCCAGCAGCTTTATACAGGGCCCGGGCGGCTACACCTTC	CASSFIQGPGGYTF
-	-	TRBV14	TRBJ2-1	TGTGCCAGCAGCCAAGGGTGGCAGGGCAATGAGCAGTTCTTC	CASSQGWQGNEQFF
TRBD2	-	TRBV7-2	TRBJ2-3	TGTGCCAGCAGCTTAGAAGGGCGGGAGTTAGATACGCAGTATTTT	CASSLEGRELDTQYF
TRBD1	-	TRBV19	TRBJ2-5	TGTGCCAGTAGTTTCCGGACAGGGGGAGAAGAGACCCAGTACTTC	CASSFRTGGEETQYF
TRBD2	-	TRBV19	TRBJ2-2	TGTGCCAGTAGGGGGCGGGAGTTGTACACCGGGGAGCTGTTTTTT	CASRGRELYTGELFF
-	-	TRBV7-3	TRBJ2-1	TGTGCCAGCAGCTCCCTCGCTCCTTCGGGTGAGCAGTTCTTC	CASSSLAPSGEQFF
-	-	TRBV5-1	TRBJ2-1	TGCGCCAGCAGCTTCCTAGCGAGCACCTACAATGAGCAGTTCTTC	CASSFLASTYNEQFF
TRBD1	-	TRBV29-1	TRBJ1-1	TGCAGCGTTTTTTGGGACAGGGTTGCTTTCTTT	CSVFWDRVAFF
TRBD1	-	TRBV5-1	TRBJ1-6	TGCGCCAGCAGTGGTACAGGGGTTTTGAATTCACCCCTCCACTTT	CASSGTGVLNSPLHF
-	-	TRBV5-4	TRBJ2-2	TGTGCCAGCATCAACACCCGCGGTGCGGGGAACACCGGGGAGCTGTTTTTT	CASINTRGAGNTGELFF
-	-	TRBV6-5	TRBJ2-2	TGTGCCAGCGCCGAGCGGGCCACCGGGGAGCTGTTTTTT	CASAERATGELFF
-	-	TRBV5-1	TRBJ1-2	TGCGCCAGCAGCTTGGTTGGAGGGGTAACAGAGCCCTATGGCTACACCTTC	CASSLVGGVTEPYGYTF
-	-	TRBV25-1	TRBJ2-2	TGTGCCAGCAGTGAGTTCGGTCCGAACACCGGGGAGCTGTTTTTT	CASSEFGPNTGELFF
TRBD1	few	TRBV2	TRBJ1-1	TGTGCCAGCCTCCGTGGGACAGGGAAAACTGAAGCTTTCTTT	CASLRGTGKTEAFF
-	few	TRBV19	TRBJ2-6	TGTGCCAGTCGCTCTGGGGCCAACGTCCTGACTTTC	CASRSGANVLTF
TRBD2	once	TRBV5-5	TRBJ2-3	TGTGCCAGCAGCTTGACTAGCGACAGCACAGATACGCAGTATTTT	CASSLTSDSTDTQYF
TRBD1	-	TRBV5-5	TRBJ2-1	TGTGCCAGCAGCCCTCAGGGGACAGAGAACAATGAGCAGTTCTTC	CASSPQGTENNEQFF
-	-	TRBV29-1	TRBJ1-1	TGCAGCGCTGTGGGACTTATGAACACTGAAGCTTTCTTT	CSAVGLMNTEAFF
-	-	TRBV9	TRBJ2-1	TGTGCCAGCAGCCCCAGGACAGTATACAATGAGCAGTTCTTC	CASSPRTVYNEQFF
-	-	TRBV5-1	TRBJ1-2	TGCGCCAGCAGCTTACAAGGAAGCCAGGGGCAAGGCTACACCTTC	CASSLQGSQGQGYTF
TRBD1	-	TRBV2	TRBJ2-7	TGTGCCAGCAGAGATGACAGGGAACGATACGAGCAGTACTTC	CASRDDRERYEQYF